The 8 T cell receptor beta chains reported below all come from one sample, sequenced in a study of T-cell memory formation after mild COVID-19. TCRdb re-called the 5' RACE reads with MiXCR, one entry per CDR3 protein. Of about 200,000 distinct CDR3 sequences in the sample, about 16% were seen once. Specimen: PBMCs or a T cell subset sorted from them (not recorded which). The receptors shown here come from an adult woman who had mild COVID-19 (a few samples of this study predate the infection). Cell type and time point are not known.

This clonotype was counted a few times. The rearrangement joins TRBV29-1 to TRBJ2-2; TRBD1 agrees at 10 bases. CDR3 length: 14 amino acids. J was trimmed by 6 bases and V by 4 bases; bases with no gene match: 5. Germline V gene sequence: CDR1 SQVTM, CDR2 ANQGSEA. The CDR3 reads CSVGDRGRSGELFF. The CDR3 coding sequence is TGCAGCGTTGGGGACAGGGGACGATCCGGGGAGCTGTTTTTT.

The sample holds a few counts of this clonotype. This chain uses TRBV5-4 with TRBJ2-1, with 12 positions matching TRBD2. J was trimmed by 8 bases and V by 4 bases; bases with no gene match: 10. The CDR3 runs to 16 residues. CDR1 and CDR2 from the germline V gene are SGHNT and YYREEE (reference sequence). The CDR3 loop is CASSPSGRAEVDEQFF. The CDR3 DNA sequence: TGTGCCAGCAGCCCTAGCGGGAGGGCCGAAGTGGATGAGCAGTTCTTC.

V gene TRBV5-1 combines with J gene TRBJ1-5, with D possibly TRBD1 on 5 matching bases. Trimming cost V 0 bases and J 3 bases, with 10 bases left between them. The CDR3 loop spans 15 amino acids. CDR1 and CDR2 (germline): SGHRS, YFSETQ. Written as DNA, the CDR3 is TGCGCCAGCAGCTTGGAGGGGCCCTACAATCAGCCCCAGCATTTT. It codes for CASSLEGPYNQPQHF.

This clonotype appeared many times. The chain recombines TRBV23-1 with TRBJ2-4; no reliable D call. TRBV23-1 qualifies as an ORF whose function is uncertain. The V end was cut by 2 bases, the J end by 9 bases, with 23 bases between. CDR3 length: 17 amino acids. CDR3: CASSQSNLESRPFIQYF. CDR3 coding DNA: TGCGCCAGCAGTCAAAGCAATCTAGAGTCGAGGCCTTTCATTCAGTACTTC.

The V and J genes are TRBV2 and TRBJ2-1, with D unclear. Germline V gene lookup returns CDR1 SNHLY and CDR2 FYNNEI. The CDR3 extends over 13 amino acids. The V end lost 5 bases, the J end lost 7 bases, and 12 bases lay between the germline ends. The CDR3 DNA sequence: TGTGCCAGCAGTCCCGACGCCCCAAATGAGCAGTTCTTC. Translation: CASSPDAPNEQFF.

The chain combines TRBV12-3 or TRBV12-4 with TRBJ2-1, with D perhaps assigned TRBD1 or TRBD2 (5 bases each). Trimming pared 8 bases from V and 9 bases from J, leaving 23 bases between. The CDR3 runs 15 residues. The CDR3: CASRVRSVPGSEQFF. CDR3 DNA: TGTGCCAGCCGGGTAAGATCGGTCCCAGGGAGTGAGCAGTTCTTC.

The CDR3 DNA sequence: TGTGCCAGCAGCTTTTCGTTGGGGGTCGGAACTGAAGCTTTCTTT. This sequence encodes CASSFSLGVGTEAFF. This chain joins TRBV7-2 and TRBJ1-1, with D possibly TRBD1 on 5 matching bases. The CDR3 consists of 15 residues. Trimming removed 3 bases from V and 5 bases from J, with 16 bases in between. Germline CDR1 SGHTA, CDR2 FQGNSA.

The chain recombines TRBV7-8 with TRBJ2-3; TRBD2 matches at 10 bases. Germline CDR1 is SGHVS and CDR2 is FQNEAQ. V trimming: 5 bases; J trimming: 1 base; junction bases outside the gene matches: 6. The CDR3 runs to 16 residues. As DNA, the CDR3 is TGTGCCAGCAGCCCGCCCGGGACTAGCGGCACAGATACGCAGTATTTT. This sequence encodes CASSPPGTSGTDTQYF.